The entry below gives a single T cell receptor beta chain sequence along with its context. The antigen remains unidentified. Extracted RNA was reverse transcribed into cDNA, the sequencing template. The protocol was immunoSEQ multiplex PCR, while the TCRdb copy is restricted to in-frame clones and leaves out a portion. The sample includes around 140,000 clones, about 88% seen only once; the top ten take approximately 13%. This sample is drawn from a study of CD8+ T cells in alopecia areata. Regarding the study as a whole: Clonality exceeded that of normal scalp in lesional scalp, most notably in alopecia totalis/universalis.

Germline lookup yields CDR1 SGHNT and CDR2 YYREEE (reference sequence). The CDR3 runs to 15 residues. Germline trimming cut 4 bases from V and 1 base from J; bases unmatched to any gene: 8. Sample treatment: oral pan-JAK inhibitor, 5-10 mg twice daily. The sample was CD8+ T cells sorted from blood, taken at week 4, from a patient treated with tofacitinib. The J gene is TRBJ2-7, the V gene TRBV5-4, with TRBD2 matching 7 bases. The receptor was derived from a human donor with alopecia areata. CDR3 nucleotides: TGTGCCAGCAGCCCAAGCGGGATTGATTCCTACGAGCAGTACTTC. It yields the protein CASSPSGIDSYEQYF.